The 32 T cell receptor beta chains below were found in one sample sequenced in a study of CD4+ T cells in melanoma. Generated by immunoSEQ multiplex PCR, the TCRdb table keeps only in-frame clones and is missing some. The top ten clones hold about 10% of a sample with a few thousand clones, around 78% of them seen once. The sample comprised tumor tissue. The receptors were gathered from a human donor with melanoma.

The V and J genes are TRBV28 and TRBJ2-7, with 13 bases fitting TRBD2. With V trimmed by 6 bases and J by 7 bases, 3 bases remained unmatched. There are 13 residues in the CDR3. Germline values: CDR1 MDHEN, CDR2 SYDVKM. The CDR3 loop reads CASRTSGRPEQYF. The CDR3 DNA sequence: TGTGCCAGCAGGACTAGCGGGAGGCCTGAGCAGTACTTC. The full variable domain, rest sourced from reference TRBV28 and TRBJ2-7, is DVKVTQSSRYLVKRTGEKVFLECVQDMDHENMFWYRQDPGLGLRLIYFSYDVKMKEKGDIPEGYSVSREKKERFSLILESASTNQTSMYLCASRTSGRPEQYFGPGTRLTVT.

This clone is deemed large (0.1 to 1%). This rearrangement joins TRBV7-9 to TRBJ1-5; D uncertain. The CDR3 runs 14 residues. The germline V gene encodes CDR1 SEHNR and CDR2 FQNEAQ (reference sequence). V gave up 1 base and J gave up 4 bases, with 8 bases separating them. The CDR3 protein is CASSLVGKNQPQHF. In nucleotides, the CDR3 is TGTGCCAGCAGCTTAGTTGGAAAAAATCAGCCCCAGCATTTT.

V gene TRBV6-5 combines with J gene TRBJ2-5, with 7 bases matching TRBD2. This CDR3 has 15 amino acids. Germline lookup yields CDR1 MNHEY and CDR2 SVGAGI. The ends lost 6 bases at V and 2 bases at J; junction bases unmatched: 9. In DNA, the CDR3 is TGTGCCAGCAGCCAGGGACTAACCTTACAAGAGACCCAGTACTTC. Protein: CASSQGLTLQETQYF.

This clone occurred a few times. The CDR3 sequence: CASSQRLGATYEQYF. CDR3 sequence (DNA): TGCGCCAGCAGCCAAAGACTAGGAGCCACCTACGAGCAGTACTTC. The rearrangement links TRBV4-3 to TRBJ2-7, with a tentative D call TRBD2 (6 bases). This CDR3 region has 15 residues. Germline lookup yields CDR1 LGHNA and CDR2 YSLEER. V lost 2 bases and J lost 2, with 13 bases in between.

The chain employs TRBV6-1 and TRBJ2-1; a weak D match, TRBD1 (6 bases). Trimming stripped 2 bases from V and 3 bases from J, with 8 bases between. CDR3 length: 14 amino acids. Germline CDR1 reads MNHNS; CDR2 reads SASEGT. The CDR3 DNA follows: TGTGCCAGCAGTGAAAGGGGGATCTACAATGAGCAGTTCTTC. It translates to CASSERGIYNEQFF.

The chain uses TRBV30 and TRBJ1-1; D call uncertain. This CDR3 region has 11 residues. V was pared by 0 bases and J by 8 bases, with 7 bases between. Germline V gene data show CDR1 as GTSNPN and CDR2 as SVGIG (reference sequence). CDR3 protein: CAWSVLGEAFF. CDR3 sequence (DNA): TGTGCCTGGAGTGTACTAGGGGAAGCTTTCTTT.

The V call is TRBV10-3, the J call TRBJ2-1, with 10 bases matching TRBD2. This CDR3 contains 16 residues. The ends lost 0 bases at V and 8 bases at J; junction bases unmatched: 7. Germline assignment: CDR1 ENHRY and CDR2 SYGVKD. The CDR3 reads CAISESASGSKDEQFF. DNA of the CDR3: TGTGCCATCAGTGAGTCGGCTAGCGGGAGTAAAGATGAGCAGTTCTTC.

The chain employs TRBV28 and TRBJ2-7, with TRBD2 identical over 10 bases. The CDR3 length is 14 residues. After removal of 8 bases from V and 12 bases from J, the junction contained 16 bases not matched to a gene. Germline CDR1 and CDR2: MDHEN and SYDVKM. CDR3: CASRALAGVLKPYF. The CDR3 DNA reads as TGTGCCAGCCGTGCCCTAGCGGGGGTTCTGAAGCCGTACTTC.

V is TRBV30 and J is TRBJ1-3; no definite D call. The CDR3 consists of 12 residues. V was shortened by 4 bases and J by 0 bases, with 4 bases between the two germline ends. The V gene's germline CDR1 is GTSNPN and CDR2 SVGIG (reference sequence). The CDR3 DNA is TGTGCCTGGAAGGCCTCTGGAAACACCATATATTTT. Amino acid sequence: CAWKASGNTIYF. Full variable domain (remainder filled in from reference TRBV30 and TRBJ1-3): SQTIHQWPATLVQPVGSPLSLECTVEGTSNPNLYWYRQAAGRGLQLLFYSVGIGQISSEVPQNLSASRPQDRQFILSSKKLLLSDSGFYLCAWKASGNTIYFGEGSWLTVV.

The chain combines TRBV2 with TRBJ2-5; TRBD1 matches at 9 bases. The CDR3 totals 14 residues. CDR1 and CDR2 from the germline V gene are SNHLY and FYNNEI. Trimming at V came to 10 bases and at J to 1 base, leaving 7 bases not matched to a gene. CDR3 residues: CANAPGQGQETQYF. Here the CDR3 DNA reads TGTGCCAACGCCCCGGGACAGGGCCAAGAGACCCAGTACTTC. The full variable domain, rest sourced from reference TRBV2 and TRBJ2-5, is EPEVTQTPSHQVTQMGQEVILRCVPISNHLYFYWYRQILGQKVEFLVSFYNNEISEKSEIFDDQFSVERPDGSNFTLKIRSTKLEDSAMYFCANAPGQGQETQYFGPGTRLLVL.

The CDR3 nucleotides read TGTGCCAGCAGCTTAGTCGTGATAGCGGGAGAGAACTACGAGCAGTACTTC. It yields the protein CASSLVVIAGENYEQYF. The chain recombines TRBV7-8 with TRBJ2-7; TRBD2 aligns across 9 bases. The CDR3 is made up of 17 amino acids. The germline V gene has CDR1 SGHVS and CDR2 FQNEAQ. Trimming took 1 base from V and 3 from J; bases not matched to a gene: 10.

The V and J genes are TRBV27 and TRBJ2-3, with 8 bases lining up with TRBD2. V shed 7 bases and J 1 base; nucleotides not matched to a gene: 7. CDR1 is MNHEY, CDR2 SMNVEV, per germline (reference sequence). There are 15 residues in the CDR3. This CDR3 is CASTRGGYGTDTQYF. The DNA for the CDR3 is TGTGCCAGCACCCGGGGGGGGTACGGCACAGATACGCAGTATTTT.

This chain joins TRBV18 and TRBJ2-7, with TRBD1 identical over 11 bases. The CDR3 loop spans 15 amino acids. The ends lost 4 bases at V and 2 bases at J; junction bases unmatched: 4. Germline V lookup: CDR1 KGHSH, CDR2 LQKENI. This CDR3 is CASSLGTGGPYEQYF. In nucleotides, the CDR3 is TGTGCCAGCTCACTCGGGACAGGGGGACCCTACGAGCAGTACTTC. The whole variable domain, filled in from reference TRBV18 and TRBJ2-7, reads NAGVMQNPRHLVRRRGQEARLRCSPMKGHSHVYWYRQLPEEGLKFMVYLQKENIIDESGMPKERFSAEFPKEGPSILRIQQVVRGDSAAYFCASSLGTGGPYEQYFGPGTRLTVT.

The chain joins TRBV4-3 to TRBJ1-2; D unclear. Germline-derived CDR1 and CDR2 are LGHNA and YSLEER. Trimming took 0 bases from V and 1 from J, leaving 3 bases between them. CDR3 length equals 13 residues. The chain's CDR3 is CASSQDNNYGYTF. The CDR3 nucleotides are TGCGCCAGCAGCCAAGATAATAACTATGGCTACACCTTC.

In DNA, the CDR3 is TGTGCCAGCAGTCCCCCTTCGGGGCACAATGAGCAGTTCTTC. Amino acids: CASSPPSGHNEQFF. The V call is TRBV2, the J call TRBJ2-1, with D possibly called TRBD1 or TRBD2 (5 bases each). CDR1 is SNHLY, CDR2 FYNNEI, per germline. With 5 bases removed from V and 5 bases from J, the gap between germline ends came to 13 bases. The length of the CDR3 is 14 residues.

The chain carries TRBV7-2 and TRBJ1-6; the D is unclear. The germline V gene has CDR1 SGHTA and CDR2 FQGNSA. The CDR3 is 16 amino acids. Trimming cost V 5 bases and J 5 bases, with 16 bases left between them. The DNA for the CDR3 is TGTGCCAGCAGCCCCCGGGATCCGAATAATAATTCACCCCTCCACTTT. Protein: CASSPRDPNNNSPLHF.

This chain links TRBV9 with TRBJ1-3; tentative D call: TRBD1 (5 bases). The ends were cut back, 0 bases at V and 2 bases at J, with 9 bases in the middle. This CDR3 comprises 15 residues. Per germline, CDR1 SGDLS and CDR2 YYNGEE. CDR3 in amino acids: CASSVVGDPGNTIYF. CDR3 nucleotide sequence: TGTGCCAGCAGCGTAGTAGGGGACCCTGGAAACACCATATATTTT. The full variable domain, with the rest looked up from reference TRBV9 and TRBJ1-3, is DSGVTQTPKHLITATGQRVTLRCSPRSGDLSVYWYQQSLDQGLQFLIQYYNGEERAKGNILERFSAQQFPDLHSELNLSSLELGDSALYFCASSVVGDPGNTIYFGEGSWLTVV.

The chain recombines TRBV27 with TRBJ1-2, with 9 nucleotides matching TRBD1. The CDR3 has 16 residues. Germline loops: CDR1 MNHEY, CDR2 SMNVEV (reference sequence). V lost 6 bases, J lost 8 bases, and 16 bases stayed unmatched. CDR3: CASRRTGTGPAGGYTF. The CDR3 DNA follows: TGTGCCAGCAGAAGAACCGGGACAGGGCCGGCCGGGGGCTACACCTTC.

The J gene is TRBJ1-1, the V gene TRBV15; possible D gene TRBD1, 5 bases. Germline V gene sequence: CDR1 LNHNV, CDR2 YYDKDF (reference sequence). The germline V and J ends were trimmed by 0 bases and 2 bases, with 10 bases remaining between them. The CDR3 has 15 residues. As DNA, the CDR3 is TGTGCCACCAGCAGAGATCGACAGAGAAACACTGAAGCTTTCTTT. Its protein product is CATSRDRQRNTEAFF.

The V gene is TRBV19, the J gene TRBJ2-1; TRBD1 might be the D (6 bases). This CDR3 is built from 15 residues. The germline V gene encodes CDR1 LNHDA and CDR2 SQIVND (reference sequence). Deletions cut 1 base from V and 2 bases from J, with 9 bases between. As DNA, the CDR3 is TGTGCCAGTAGTATAGCAGGGGAACCCTACAATGAGCAGTTCTTC. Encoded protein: CASSIAGEPYNEQFF.

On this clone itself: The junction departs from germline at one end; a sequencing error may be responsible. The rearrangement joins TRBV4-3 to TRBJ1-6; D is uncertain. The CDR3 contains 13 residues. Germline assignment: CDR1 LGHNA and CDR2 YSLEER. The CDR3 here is CASSEDLNSPLHF. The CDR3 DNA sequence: TGCGCCAGCAGCGAAGATTTAAATTCACCCCTCCACTTT.

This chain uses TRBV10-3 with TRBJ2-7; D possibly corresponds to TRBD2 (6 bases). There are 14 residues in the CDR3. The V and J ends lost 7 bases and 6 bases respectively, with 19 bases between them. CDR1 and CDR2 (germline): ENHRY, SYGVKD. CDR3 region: CAINTRDSLLEQYF. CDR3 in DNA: TGTGCCATCAACACCCGGGACTCACTCCTCGAGCAGTACTTC.

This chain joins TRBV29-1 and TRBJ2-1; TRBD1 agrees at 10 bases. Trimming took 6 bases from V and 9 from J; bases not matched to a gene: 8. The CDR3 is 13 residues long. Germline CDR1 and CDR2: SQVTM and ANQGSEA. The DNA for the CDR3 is TGCAGCGTCGACAGGGGGCGCAGGGGTGAGCAGTTCTTC. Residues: CSVDRGRRGEQFF.

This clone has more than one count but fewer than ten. CDR3 in amino acids: CASSQVRQAAGANVLTF. CDR3 DNA sequence: TGCGCCAGCAGCCAAGTTCGACAGGCTGCTGGGGCCAACGTCCTGACTTTC. The chain is built from TRBV4-3 and TRBJ2-6, with a weak D call TRBD1 (6 bases). This CDR3 region has 17 residues. The V gene lost 1 base and the J gene lost 2 bases, with 12 bases spanning the gap. CDR1 LGHNA and CDR2 YSLEER come from the germline V gene.

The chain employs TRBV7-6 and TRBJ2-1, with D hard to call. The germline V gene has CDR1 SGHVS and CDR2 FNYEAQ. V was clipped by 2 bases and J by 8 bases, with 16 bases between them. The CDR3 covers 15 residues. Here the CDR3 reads CASSLSPEQYHEQFF. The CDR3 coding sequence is TGTGCCAGCAGCTTATCCCCGGAACAGTACCATGAGCAGTTCTTC.

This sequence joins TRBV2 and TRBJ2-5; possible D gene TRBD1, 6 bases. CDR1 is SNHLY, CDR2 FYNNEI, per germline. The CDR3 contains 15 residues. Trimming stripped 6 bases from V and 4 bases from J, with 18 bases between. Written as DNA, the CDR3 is TGTGCCAGCAGCACATCGCTCGTCAGGGGAGAGACCCAGTACTTC. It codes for CASSTSLVRGETQYF.

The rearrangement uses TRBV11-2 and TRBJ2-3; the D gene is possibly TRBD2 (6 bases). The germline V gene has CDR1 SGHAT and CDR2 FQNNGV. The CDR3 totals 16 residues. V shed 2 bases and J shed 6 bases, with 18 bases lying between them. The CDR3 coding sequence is TGTGCCAGCAGCTTAAACCGGGGGTTTAATCCTGATACGCAGTATTTT. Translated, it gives CASSLNRGFNPDTQYF.

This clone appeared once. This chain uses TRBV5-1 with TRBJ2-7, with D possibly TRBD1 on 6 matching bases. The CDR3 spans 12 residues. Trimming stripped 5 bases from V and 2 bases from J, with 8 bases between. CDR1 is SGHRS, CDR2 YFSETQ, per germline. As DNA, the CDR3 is TGCGCCAGCAGACAGGGCCCCTACGAGCAGTACTTC. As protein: CASRQGPYEQYF.

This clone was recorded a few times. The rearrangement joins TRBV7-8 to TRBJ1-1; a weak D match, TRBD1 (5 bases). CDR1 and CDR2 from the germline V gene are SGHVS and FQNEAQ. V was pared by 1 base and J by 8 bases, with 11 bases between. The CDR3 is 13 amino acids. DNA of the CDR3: TGTGCCAGCAGCTTAGGCGGCAGGGAAGAAGCTTTCTTT. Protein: CASSLGGREEAFF.

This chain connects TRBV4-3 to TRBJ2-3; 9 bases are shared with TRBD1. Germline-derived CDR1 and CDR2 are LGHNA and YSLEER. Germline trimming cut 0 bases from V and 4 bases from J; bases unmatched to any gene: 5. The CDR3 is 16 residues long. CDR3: CASSQDGTGSADTQYF. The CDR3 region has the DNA TGCGCCAGCAGCCAAGATGGGACAGGGTCAGCAGATACGCAGTATTTT.

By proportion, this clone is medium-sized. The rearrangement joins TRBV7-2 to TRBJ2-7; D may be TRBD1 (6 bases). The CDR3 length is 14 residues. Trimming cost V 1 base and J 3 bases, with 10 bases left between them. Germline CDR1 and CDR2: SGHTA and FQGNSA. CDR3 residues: CASSLVPGDYEQYF. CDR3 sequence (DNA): TGTGCCAGCAGCTTAGTCCCAGGGGACTACGAGCAGTACTTC.

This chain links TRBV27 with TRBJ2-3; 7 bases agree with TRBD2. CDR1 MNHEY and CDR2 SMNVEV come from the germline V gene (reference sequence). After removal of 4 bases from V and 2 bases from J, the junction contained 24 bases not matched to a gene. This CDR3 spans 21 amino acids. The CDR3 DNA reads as TGTGCCAGCAGTTCCCTTAGGGGACGGATAAGTTCAAGCGGGGTCACAGATACGCAGTATTTT. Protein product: CASSSLRGRISSSGVTDTQYF.